These 30 T cell receptor beta chains were sequenced from one sample in a study of blood T cell repertoires in COVID-19. The protocol was immunoSEQ multiplex PCR, while the TCRdb copy is restricted to in-frame clones and leaves out a portion. This sample has 100,000 to 150,000 clones, with roughly 80% found just once. The sample taken for sequencing was peripheral blood. Receptor source: a woman in her twenties or thirties who had recovered from COVID-19.

This clone was seen a single time. This chain links TRBV7-8 with TRBJ2-2; 13 bases line up with TRBD2. Germline CDR1 is SGHVS and CDR2 is FQNEAQ. The CDR3 is 14 residues long. V shed 5 bases and J 7 bases; nucleotides not matched to a gene: 1. The CDR3 here is CASSGTSGVGELFF. The CDR3 DNA reads TGTGCCAGCAGCGGGACTAGCGGGGTCGGGGAGCTGTTTTTT.

J is TRBJ1-2 and V is TRBV9; 7 bases are shared with TRBD1. The CDR3 covers 15 residues. J gave up 1 base and V 4 bases, and 7 bases lay outside the gene matches. Germline-derived CDR1 and CDR2 are SGDLS and YYNGEE. CDR3 protein: CASSSRQGFNYGYTF. For the CDR3, the DNA is TGTGCCAGCAGCTCTAGACAGGGCTTTAACTATGGCTACACCTTC. The variable domain in full, completed from reference TRBV9 and TRBJ1-2, reads DSGVTQTPKHLITATGQRVTLRCSPRSGDLSVYWYQQSLDQGLQFLIQYYNGEERAKGNILERFSAQQFPDLHSELNLSSLELGDSALYFCASSSRQGFNYGYTFGSGTRLTVV.

The chain carries TRBV7-3 and TRBJ2-2; weak D call: TRBD2 (5 bases). The germline V gene has CDR1 SGHTA and CDR2 FQGTGA. The V gene lost 4 bases and the J gene lost 8 bases, with 8 bases spanning the gap. The CDR3 extends over 12 amino acids. The CDR3 DNA reads as TGTGCCAGCAGCTCAAGCGGAGGGGAGCTGTTTTTT. It yields the protein CASSSSGGELFF.

On this clone: One end of the junction is discordant with germline, which a read error may explain. V usage is TRBV7-3 and J usage is TRBJ1-1; D is unresolved. CDR3 size: 14 residues. The germline V gene encodes CDR1 SGHTA and CDR2 FQGTGA. The CDR3 sequence: CANSLDPEGTEAFF. The CDR3 DNA follows: TGTGCCAACAGCTTAGACCCCGAGGGCACTGAAGCTTTCTTT. Looking up the rest from reference TRBV7-3 and TRBJ1-1 gives the full variable domain: GAGVSQTPSNKVTEKGKYVELRCDPISGHTALYWYRQSLGQGPEFLIYFQGTGAADDSGLPNDRFFAVRPEGSVSTLKIQRTERGDSAVYLCANSLDPEGTEAFFGQGTRLTVV.

V and J are TRBV29-1 and TRBJ2-1; D possibly corresponds to TRBD1 (7 bases). CDR3 length equals 14 residues. CDR1 is SQVTM, CDR2 ANQGSEA, per germline. The V gene lost 3 bases and the J gene lost 0 bases, with 9 bases spanning the gap. The DNA of the CDR3 is TGCAGCGTTGACCAGGGGGGCTCCTACAATGAGCAGTTCTTC. Its translation: CSVDQGGSYNEQFF.

This chain joins TRBV19 and TRBJ2-2, with 8 bases fitting TRBD1. The ends lost 2 bases at V and 1 base at J; junction bases unmatched: 6. Germline V gene lookup returns CDR1 LNHDA and CDR2 SQIVND (reference sequence). The CDR3 sequence is 17 residues long. The CDR3 DNA reads as TGTGCCAGTAGTATATCCCTCGGGACAGGGAACACCGGGGAGCTGTTTTTT. It translates to CASSISLGTGNTGELFF.

The chain employs TRBV5-6 and TRBJ1-1, with a possible D match to TRBD1 (5 bases). CDR1 and CDR2 from the germline V gene are SGHDT and YYEEEE. Between the trimmed V and J ends, which lost 2 bases and 2 bases, there was a span of 10 bases. The CDR3 runs to 14 residues. The CDR3 DNA follows: TGTGCCAGCAGCTTACTGACAGTTAACACTGAAGCTTTCTTT. It codes for CASSLLTVNTEAFF.

The V call is TRBV9, the J call TRBJ2-2, with a weak D call TRBD1 (6 bases). CDR3 length equals 14 residues. Germline V gene sequence: CDR1 SGDLS, CDR2 YYNGEE. Trimming left V 3 bases short and J 3 bases short, with 9 bases between. The CDR3 spells CASSGTGYTGELFF. As DNA, the CDR3 is TGTGCCAGCAGCGGTACAGGGTACACCGGGGAGCTGTTTTTT.

This clone was counted once. The rearrangement links TRBV5-4 to TRBJ2-5, with D perhaps matching TRBD1 (6 bases). This CDR3 has 15 amino acids. Germline-derived CDR1 and CDR2 are SGHNT and YYREEE (reference sequence). Trimming took off 4 bases at V and 3 bases at J, with 16 bases between the two ends. CDR3 loop: CASSRGYRVEETQYF. The CDR3 coding sequence is TGTGCCAGCAGCCGAGGTTACAGGGTCGAAGAGACCCAGTACTTC.

The chain is built from TRBV5-1 and TRBJ1-5; possible D gene TRBD1, 6 bases. Trimming cost V 1 base and J 1 base, with 18 bases left between them. This CDR3 region has 18 residues. Germline CDR1 and CDR2: SGHRS and YFSETQ. The DNA for the CDR3 is TGCGCCAGCAGCTTGTCCCCCGTCGGGACACTAAGCAATCAGCCCCAGCATTTT. It is translated as CASSLSPVGTLSNQPQHF.

This chain joins TRBV7-9 and TRBJ2-5, with 8 nucleotides matching TRBD2. V lost 8 bases and J lost 5; bases outside the gene matches: 13. Germline CDR1 SEHNR, CDR2 FQNEAQ (reference sequence). The CDR3 runs to 15 residues. The CDR3 spells CASYLGTGGPETQYF. The DNA for the CDR3 is TGTGCCAGCTACCTCGGGACGGGGGGGCCGGAGACCCAGTACTTC. The full variable domain, in which reference TRBV7-9 and TRBJ2-5 provide the parts outside the CDR3, is DTGVSQNPRHKITKRGQNVTFRCDPISEHNRLYWYRQTLGQGPEFLTYFQNEAQLEKSRLLSDRFSAERPKGSFSTLEIQRTEQGDSAMYLCASYLGTGGPETQYFGPGTRLLVL.

This clone turned up a few times. The V gene is TRBV11-2, the J gene TRBJ1-1; D gene uncertain. The CDR3 length is 15 residues. Germline CDR1 reads SGHAT; CDR2 reads FQNNGV. Trimming took 5 bases from V and 1 from J, leaving 14 bases between them. CDR3 sequence reads: CASSQSQNRNTEAFF. CDR3 in DNA: TGTGCCAGCAGCCAATCACAGAACCGGAACACTGAAGCTTTCTTT. The complete variable domain, with remaining parts taken from reference TRBV11-2 and TRBJ1-1, reads EAGVAQSPRYKIIEKRQSVAFWCNPISGHATLYWYQQILGQGPKLLIQFQNNGVVDDSQLPKDRFSAERLKGVDSTLKIQPAKLEDSAVYLCASSQSQNRNTEAFFGQGTRLTVV.

The rearrangement uses TRBV5-4 and TRBJ2-5, with 12 bases fitting TRBD2. Germline V gene sequence: CDR1 SGHNT, CDR2 YYREEE (reference sequence). CDR3 length equals 15 residues. V shed 4 bases and J 5 bases; nucleotides not matched to a gene: 6. CDR3 nucleotides: TGTGCCAGCAGCCCTAGCGGGGGGGCCGCGGAGACCCAGTACTTC. It encodes CASSPSGGAAETQYF.

The chain combines TRBV18 with TRBJ1-1; D unresolved. This CDR3 spans 14 amino acids. CDR1 KGHSH and CDR2 LQKENI come from the germline V gene. V dropped 3 bases and J dropped 1 base, with 9 bases sitting between them. In nucleotides, the CDR3 is TGTGCCAGCTCACCTAGTAGTGGGAACACTGAAGCTTTCTTT. Its translation is CASSPSSGNTEAFF.

This clone was picked up one time. The chain combines TRBV10-3 with TRBJ1-2; TRBD1 might be the D (6 bases). V was cut by 0 bases and J by 8 bases, with 19 bases left in between. The germline V gene encodes CDR1 ENHRY and CDR2 SYGVKD. CDR3 size: 16 residues. The CDR3 spells CAISESSLQQGTGYTF. CDR3 coding DNA: TGTGCCATCAGTGAGTCAAGTTTGCAACAGGGAACGGGCTACACCTTC.

CDR3 sequence reads: CASSSSGTAFYEQYF. For the CDR3, the DNA is TGTGCCAGCAGCTCCTCCGGGACAGCCTTCTACGAGCAGTACTTC. The chain employs TRBV5-4 and TRBJ2-7; 7 bases map to TRBD1. Trimming cost V 3 bases and J 3 bases; bases outside gene matches: 9. The germline gives CDR1 SGHNT, CDR2 YYREEE (reference sequence). The CDR3 loop spans 15 amino acids.

CDR3 coding DNA: TGCAGCGTTAGGACAGTTAATGAAAAACTGTTTTTT. Translated: CSVRTVNEKLFF. The rearrangement links TRBV29-1 to TRBJ1-4; D perhaps matches TRBD1 (6 bases). In germline, CDR1 is SQVTM, CDR2 ANQGSEA. The CDR3 is 12 residues long. The V and J ends lost 5 bases and 4 bases respectively, with 8 bases between them.

The chain employs TRBV30 and TRBJ1-1, with TRBD1 matching over 11 bases. This CDR3 spans 12 amino acids. The V gene end was trimmed by 3 bases and the J gene end by 9 bases; junction bases not matched to a gene: 3. The germline V gene has CDR1 GTSNPN and CDR2 SVGIG (reference sequence). CDR3 in DNA: TGTGCCTGGAGGGGACAGGGGGGGCAAGCTTTCTTT. Translated: CAWRGQGGQAFF.

V gene TRBV4-2 combines with J gene TRBJ1-1; D remains unclear. The germline gives CDR1 LGHNA, CDR2 YNFKEQ. The V end lost 4 bases, the J end lost 1 base, and 7 bases lay between the germline ends. The CDR3 covers 13 residues. CDR3 coding DNA: TGTGCCAGCAGCCCAACTGAGAACACTGAAGCTTTCTTT. This codes for CASSPTENTEAFF.

This rearrangement joins TRBV7-3 to TRBJ1-1; tentative D call: TRBD1 (6 bases). V was clipped by 6 bases and J by 5 bases, with 13 bases between them. The germline CDR1 and CDR2 sequences are SGHTA and FQGTGA. This CDR3 contains 13 residues. In nucleotides, the CDR3 is TGTGCCAGCAGTACAGGGATGGGGACTGAAGCTTTCTTT. It specifies CASSTGMGTEAFF.

This clone was observed at least ten times. This chain uses TRBV3-1 (or the pseudogene TRBV3-2) with TRBJ2-3; 8 bases match TRBD2. V lost 4 bases to trimming and J lost 6 bases; unmatched junction nucleotides: 6. This CDR3 comprises 14 residues. Germline loops: CDR1 LGHDT, CDR2 YNNKEL (reference sequence). CDR3 coding DNA: TGTGCCAGCAGCCCGGGGCGCGGGGGGGATACGCAGTATTTT. Residues: CASSPGRGGDTQYF.

The rearrangement links TRBV6-5 to TRBJ1-1; 8 nucleotides line up with TRBD1. Trimming removed 7 bases from V and 4 bases from J; junction bases left unmatched: 8. The CDR3 has 14 amino acids. Per the germline V gene, CDR1 is MNHEY and CDR2 is SVGAGI. DNA for the CDR3: TGTGCCAGCAACCTCCGGACAGGGCGCACTGAAGCTTTCTTT. This translates into CASNLRTGRTEAFF.

V is TRBV15 and J is TRBJ2-1; 7 bases are shared with TRBD1. The CDR3 covers 15 residues. Trimming took 0 bases from V and 1 from J; bases not matched to a gene: 0. Germline lookup yields CDR1 LNHNV and CDR2 YYDKDF (reference sequence). The CDR3 bases are TGTGCCACCAGCAGAGAGACAGGGTCCTACAATGAGCAGTTCTTC. This codes for CATSRETGSYNEQFF.

The table lists this clone with many counts. The chain links TRBV12-3 or TRBV12-4 to TRBJ2-2, with D unresolved. Trimming stripped 0 bases from V and 7 bases from J, with 6 bases between. There are 13 residues in the CDR3. The CDR3 loop reads CASSLASGGELFF. The CDR3 nucleotides read TGTGCCAGCAGTTTAGCTAGTGGCGGGGAGCTGTTTTTT.

The chain joins TRBV9 to TRBJ2-3, with 9 bases matching TRBD2. V gave up 3 bases and J gave up 1 base; unmatched junction bases: 3. CDR3 size: 15 residues. In germline, CDR1 is SGDLS, CDR2 YYNGEE. CDR3 sequence reads: CASSAGLARTDTQYF. The CDR3 DNA sequence: TGTGCCAGCAGCGCCGGACTAGCGCGCACAGATACGCAGTATTTT.

This chain links TRBV6-5 with TRBJ1-2, with TRBD1 matching over 8 bases. V lost 7 bases and J lost 7; bases outside the gene matches: 11. This CDR3 spans 14 amino acids. Germline V gives CDR1 MNHEY, CDR2 SVGAGI. The CDR3 here is CASTGIRGHIGYTF. As DNA, the CDR3 is TGTGCCAGCACCGGGATCAGGGGGCATATTGGCTACACCTTC.

The chain is built from TRBV5-1 and TRBJ1-1, with no clear D. The V gene lost 0 bases and the J gene lost 0 bases, with 6 bases spanning the gap. The CDR3 is made up of 14 amino acids. Germline loops: CDR1 SGHRS, CDR2 YFSETQ. CDR3 region: CASSLGAVNTEAFF. CDR3 nucleotides: TGCGCCAGCAGCTTGGGAGCGGTGAACACTGAAGCTTTCTTT.

The rearrangement links TRBV18 to TRBJ2-7; 11 bases map to TRBD2. Germline V CDR1 and CDR2: KGHSH, LQKENI. Unmatched junction bases numbered 3, after V lost 5 bases and J lost 3 bases. The CDR3 sequence is 14 residues long. Here the CDR3 DNA reads TGTGCCAGCTCAACCGGGACTAGCGGCTACGAGCAGTACTTC. It encodes CASSTGTSGYEQYF.

The V gene is TRBV11-2, the J gene TRBJ2-7; 8 bases fit TRBD2. The CDR3 runs 19 residues. Germline-derived CDR1 and CDR2 are SGHAT and FQNNGV. V lost 0 bases to trimming and J lost 0 bases; unmatched junction nucleotides: 13. CDR3 coding DNA: TGTGCCAGCAGCTTAGAGTTAGCGGGACCTCCAACTTTCTCCTACGAGCAGTACTTC. Its protein product is CASSLELAGPPTFSYEQYF.

This clone has only one observation. This chain links TRBV19 with TRBJ1-2, with TRBD1 matching over 8 bases. CDR1 is LNHDA, CDR2 SQIVND, per germline (reference sequence). Trimming removed 5 bases from V and 6 bases from J; junction bases left unmatched: 5. The CDR3 consists of 13 residues. Written as DNA, the CDR3 is TGTGCCAGTAGTTCCGACAGGGGAGATGGCTACACCTTC. Translating it yields CASSSDRGDGYTF.